These 26 T cell receptor beta chains were all obtained from the same sample, sequenced in a study of T cell changes during pregnancy in multiple sclerosis. Repertoires were generated with immunoSEQ multiplex PCR, while TCRdb's copy carries only in-frame clones and drops some. This table holds about 68,000 clones, around 90% found once. The sample here was peripheral blood, taken in the second trimester of pregnancy. Every receptor here comes from a female donor with multiple sclerosis, enrolled in a pregnancy study.

This clone was counted a few times. This chain joins TRBV7-6 and TRBJ1-1; the match to TRBD1 covers 8 bases. CDR3 size: 13 residues. Germline CDR1 and CDR2: SGHVS and FNYEAQ. V shed 6 bases and J 4 bases; nucleotides not matched to a gene: 4. The CDR3 reads CASSLTGGTEAFF. CDR3 nucleotide sequence: TGTGCCAGCAGTCTAACAGGGGGCACTGAAGCTTTCTTT.

The chain carries TRBV2 and TRBJ2-2, with 9 positions matching TRBD2. The CDR3 sequence is 16 residues long. Per germline, CDR1 SNHLY and CDR2 FYNNEI. J gave up 5 bases and V 2 bases, and 6 bases lay outside the gene matches. CDR3 DNA sequence: TGTGCCAGCAGTGAATGGCGGGGGGGCCGGACCGGGGAGCTGTTTTTT. It yields the protein CASSEWRGGRTGELFF.

The rearrangement joins TRBV6-6 to TRBJ1-1, with 8 bases aligning to TRBD1. CDR1 MNHNY and CDR2 SVGAGI come from the germline V gene (reference sequence). Trimming at V came to 5 bases and at J to 7 bases, leaving 12 bases not matched to a gene. The CDR3 contains 15 residues. The CDR3 reads CASSLAPTGASEAFF. In DNA form, the CDR3 reads TGTGCCAGCAGTCTAGCACCGACAGGGGCTAGTGAAGCTTTCTTT.

V gene TRBV27 combines with J gene TRBJ2-7; TRBD1 is a possible D gene (6 bases). V was pared by 5 bases and J by 4 bases, with 18 bases between. Germline V gene sequence: CDR1 MNHEY, CDR2 SMNVEV (reference sequence). CDR3 length: 15 amino acids. CDR3 coding DNA: TGTGCCAGCAGTCGAGGACAGACTATTGTTTACGAGCAGTACTTC. Encoded protein: CASSRGQTIVYEQYF.

The genes are TRBV9 and TRBJ1-1; 9 nucleotides line up with TRBD1. Trimming took 4 bases from V and 5 from J; bases not matched to a gene: 6. The CDR3 is 14 amino acids. From germline, CDR1 is SGDLS and CDR2 YYNGEE. The CDR3 region is CASSLGQGGTEAFF. DNA of the CDR3: TGTGCCAGCAGCCTGGGACAGGGCGGGACTGAAGCTTTCTTT.

The chain carries TRBV7-3 and TRBJ2-2; TRBD1 matches at 8 bases. Per germline, CDR1 SGHTA and CDR2 FQGTGA. There are 15 residues in the CDR3. J gave up 5 bases and V 5 bases, and 7 bases lay outside the gene matches. CDR3: CASSHDRGGTGELFF. In DNA, the CDR3 is TGTGCCAGCAGCCATGACAGGGGCGGAACCGGGGAGCTGTTTTTT.

Written as DNA, the CDR3 is TGTGCCAGCTGTAAAGGGGGCGAACTCTACAATGAGCAGTTCTTC. It specifies CASCKGGELYNEQFF. The chain uses TRBV6-5 and TRBJ2-1, with 7 bases fitting TRBD1. V lost 8 bases and J lost 3; bases outside the gene matches: 10. CDR1 and CDR2 from the germline V gene are MNHEY and SVGAGI. CDR3 size: 15 residues.

This chain uses TRBV5-5 with TRBJ2-1; D remains ambiguous. The CDR3 totals 11 residues. Deletions cut 1 base from V and 12 bases from J, with 8 bases between. CDR1 is SGHKS and CDR2 is YYEKEE in the germline V gene (reference sequence). CDR3 sequence: CASSLLYSQFF. In DNA form, the CDR3 reads TGTGCCAGCAGCTTGTTGTACTCGCAGTTCTTC.

This chain connects TRBV4-2 to TRBJ2-1; 12 nucleotides align to TRBD2. This CDR3 is built from 16 residues. V gave up 1 base and J gave up 6 bases; unmatched junction bases: 4. CDR1 LGHNA and CDR2 YNFKEQ come from the germline V gene. The CDR3 sequence: CASSQAPSGGANEQFF. For the CDR3, the DNA is TGTGCCAGCAGCCAAGCCCCTAGCGGGGGGGCCAATGAGCAGTTCTTC.

The V gene is TRBV6-5, the J gene TRBJ1-4, with 7 bases that match TRBD1. Trimming removed 7 bases from V and 8 bases from J; junction bases left unmatched: 10. Germline V lookup: CDR1 MNHEY, CDR2 SVGAGI. The CDR3 sequence is 14 residues long. In nucleotides, the CDR3 is TGTGCCAGCACCCCAACAGGGGTTGGGGAAAAACTGTTTTTT. Its translation is CASTPTGVGEKLFF.

V usage is TRBV19 and J usage is TRBJ1-2; 7 bases are a match to TRBD1. V was clipped by 7 bases and J by 4 bases; unmatched bases: 24. The CDR3 extends over 19 amino acids. Germline-derived CDR1 and CDR2 are LNHDA and SQIVND (reference sequence). The CDR3 spells CASIPANFLGTDSSYGYTF. DNA of the CDR3: TGTGCCAGTATCCCAGCCAATTTTCTCGGGACAGACTCAAGCTATGGCTACACCTTC.

CDR3 loop: CASSPGGIQGGAFF. In DNA form, the CDR3 reads TGTGCCAGCAGCCCCGGGGGGATACAGGGGGGAGCTTTCTTT. This rearrangement joins TRBV5-4 to TRBJ1-1; 8 bases fit TRBD1. Germline CDR1 and CDR2: SGHNT and YYREEE (reference sequence). The CDR3 contains 14 residues. V trimming: 4 bases; J trimming: 10 bases; junction bases outside the gene matches: 12.

This clone has only one observation. The chain uses TRBV19 and TRBJ2-2, with D uncertain. The CDR3 sequence is 15 residues long. Germline V gene sequence: CDR1 LNHDA, CDR2 SQIVND (reference sequence). Trimming cost V 7 bases and J 1 base, with 13 bases left between them. The CDR3: CASKEYSLNTGELFF. The CDR3 DNA reads as TGTGCCAGTAAGGAGTATTCCTTGAACACCGGGGAGCTGTTTTTT.

The J gene is TRBJ1-1, the V gene TRBV13, with D hard to call. V was trimmed by 5 bases and J by 4 bases, leaving 17 bases between them. The V gene's germline CDR1 is PRHDT and CDR2 FYEKMQ (reference sequence). The length of the CDR3 is 15 residues. The DNA for the CDR3 is TGTGCCAGCAGCCAGACCTCGGGGTTGGGCACTGAAGCTTTCTTT. It is translated as CASSQTSGLGTEAFF.

V is TRBV11-3 and J is TRBJ2-5; a possible D gene is TRBD2 (7 bases). Per germline, CDR1 SGHNT and CDR2 YENEEA. The CDR3 has 15 residues. Between the trimmed V and J ends, which lost 4 bases and 5 bases, there was a span of 17 bases. CDR3 region: CASSSGGPSGETQYF. The DNA of the CDR3 is TGTGCCAGCAGCTCGGGGGGCCCAAGCGGGGAGACCCAGTACTTC.

The V call is TRBV12-5, the J call TRBJ2-5, with D possibly matching TRBD1 (6 bases). In germline, CDR1 is LGHNT, CDR2 FRNRAP. The CDR3 covers 16 residues. V was cut by 4 bases and J by 5 bases, with 20 bases left in between. This CDR3 is CASGSDHRAPWETQYF. The CDR3 nucleotides read TGTGCTAGTGGTTCGGACCACAGGGCCCCCTGGGAGACCCAGTACTTC.

This chain links TRBV5-8 with TRBJ2-1, with TRBD2 matching 11 bases. V gave up 4 bases and J gave up 0 bases; unmatched junction bases: 12. CDR1 SGHTS and CDR2 YDEGEE come from the germline V gene. The CDR3 is 19 amino acids. The CDR3 region has the DNA TGTGCCAGCAGCAGCAATTCCCGACTAGCGGGGTTCTCCTACAATGAGCAGTTCTTC. Translated, it gives CASSSNSRLAGFSYNEQFF.

This chain joins TRBV6-4 and TRBJ1-2; D remains unclear. Germline assignment: CDR1 MRHNA and CDR2 SNTAGT. V was clipped by 3 bases and J by 0 bases, with 11 bases between them. The CDR3 has 15 residues. The CDR3 here is CASSESPRANYGYTF. CDR3 bases: TGTGCCAGCAGTGAGTCACCGAGAGCTAACTATGGCTACACCTTC.

The V call is TRBV5-1, the J call TRBJ2-7, with D possibly matching TRBD1 (6 bases). The CDR3 spans 15 residues. Trimming pared 3 bases from V and 1 base from J, leaving 14 bases between. Germline assignment: CDR1 SGHRS and CDR2 YFSETQ. The CDR3 spells CASSSDGQSSYEQYF. The CDR3 nucleotides are TGCGCCAGCAGCTCCGACGGACAGTCGTCCTACGAGCAGTACTTC.

V and J are TRBV5-4 and TRBJ2-5; D is possibly TRBD1 (6 bases). Germline V CDR1 and CDR2: SGHNT, YYREEE (reference sequence). V shed 0 bases and J shed 4 bases, with 7 bases lying between them. This CDR3 is built from 13 residues. CDR3 loop: CASSLGGGETQYF. The CDR3 DNA is TGTGCCAGCAGCTTGGGAGGGGGAGAGACCCAGTACTTC.

The chain has TRBV5-1 and TRBJ1-2; no reliable D call. V dropped 0 bases and J dropped 8 bases, with 11 bases sitting between them. The CDR3 loop spans 13 amino acids. In germline, CDR1 is SGHRS, CDR2 YFSETQ. The chain's CDR3 is CASSLERSGGYTF. CDR3 coding DNA: TGCGCCAGCAGCTTGGAGAGGTCGGGGGGCTACACCTTC.

The chain couples TRBV4-1 to TRBJ1-5, with D uncertain. The V gene's germline CDR1 is MGHRA and CDR2 YSYEKL. The CDR3 totals 15 residues. V dropped 2 bases and J dropped 4 bases, with 12 bases sitting between them. CDR3 bases: TGCGCCAGCAGCCAAAGGACTGACCCAAATCAGCCCCAGCATTTT. As protein: CASSQRTDPNQPQHF.

This chain connects TRBV2 to TRBJ1-1; D gene ambiguous. Trimming shortened V by 3 bases and J by 0 bases, and 11 bases separated the two germline ends. The germline CDR1 and CDR2 sequences are SNHLY and FYNNEI. This CDR3 region has 15 residues. CDR3 sequence (DNA): TGTGCCAGCAGTGATCCAGGCCTCATGAACACTGAAGCTTTCTTT. Protein product: CASSDPGLMNTEAFF. Together with reference TRBV2 and TRBJ1-1, the CDR3 gives the full variable domain: EPEVTQTPSHQVTQMGQEVILRCVPISNHLYFYWYRQILGQKVEFLVSFYNNEISEKSEIFDDQFSVERPDGSNFTLKIRSTKLEDSAMYFCASSDPGLMNTEAFFGQGTRLTVV.

The chain has TRBV15 and TRBJ2-3; 10 positions match TRBD1. CDR1 LNHNV and CDR2 YYDKDF come from the germline V gene (reference sequence). J was trimmed by 4 bases and V by 0 bases; bases with no gene match: 4. This CDR3 has 16 amino acids. This chain's CDR3 is CATSREGTGAADTQYF. The CDR3 region has the DNA TGTGCCACCAGCAGAGAAGGGACAGGGGCGGCAGATACGCAGTATTTT.

The genes are TRBV7-3 and TRBJ2-6; D perhaps matches TRBD2 (5 bases). With 6 bases removed from V and 3 bases from J, the gap between germline ends came to 21 bases. This CDR3 region has 18 residues. Germline lookup yields CDR1 SGHTA and CDR2 FQGTGA. In nucleotides, the CDR3 is TGTGCCAGCAGGTCTCCCCGTAGAGGGAAAAATGGGGCCAACGTCCTGACTTTC. It specifies CASRSPRRGKNGANVLTF.

Concerning this clone: A read error may produce the germline difference seen at one junction end. The identical CDR3 is also encoded by other nucleotide sequences in the sample. V and J are TRBV6-5 and TRBJ1-6, with TRBD1 matching 9 bases. The CDR3 spans 14 residues. CDR1 and CDR2 from the germline V gene are MNHEY and SVGAGI. CDR3 DNA: TGTGCCAGCAGGCGGACAGGGGCTAATTCGCCCCTCCACTTT. It translates to CASRRTGANSPLHF.